These T cell receptor beta chains were read from a single sample in a study of Ad26.COV2.S vaccination and SARS-CoV-2 variants. The data were produced by immunoSEQ multiplex PCR, yet TCRdb's version contains in-frame clones alone and is incomplete. The data contain 300,000 to 350,000 clones, roughly 90% of them seen just once; the ten biggest clones take up roughly 6%. The sample was peripheral blood, taken in a trial of Ad26.COV2.S vaccine versus placebo. Receptors originate from a person between 18 and 59 years old who received the Ad26.COV2.S COVID-19 vaccine or a placebo. Both conserved end residues are part of each CDR3. A D gene is named only where the DNA matches it firmly. Part of the rows lack a size; the others show once, few, many or a class for expanded clones.

v_gene	j_gene	abundance	d_gene	CDR3aa	CDR3nt
TRBV21-1	TRBJ1-4	.	.	CASSNGTATNEKLFF	TGTGCCAGCAGCAACGGGACAGCAACTAATGAAAAACTGTTTTTT
TRBV5-1	TRBJ1-2	once	.	CASSLAGLVYGYTF	TGCGCCAGCAGCTTGGCGGGACTGGTGTATGGCTACACCTTC
TRBV7-2	TRBJ2-1	.	.	CASSFRTDPEQFF	TGTGCCAGCAGCTTTCGGACGGACCCAGAGCAGTTCTTC
TRBV3-1/TRBV3-2	TRBJ2-1	.	.	CASSQDVGGPFF	TGTGCCAGCAGCCAAGATGTTGGGGGCCCCTTCTTC
TRBV28	TRBJ2-6	.	TRBD1	CASSRGTAGANVLTF	TGTGCCAGCAGTAGGGGGACAGCCGGGGCCAACGTCCTGACTTTC
TRBV4-1	TRBJ2-4	.	.	CASSQGMGGGIQYF	TGCGCCAGCAGCCAAGGGATGGGAGGGGGCATTCAGTACTTC
TRBV11-2	TRBJ1-6	few	.	CASSSSGVGSPLHF	TGTGCCAGCAGCTCCTCAGGGGTGGGTTCACCCCTCCACTTT
TRBV4-1	TRBJ2-5	.	TRBD1	CASSQPRQGLQETQYF	TGCGCCAGCAGCCAACCTCGACAGGGTCTACAAGAGACCCAGTACTTC
TRBV13	TRBJ1-4	once	.	CASSFGVPAEKLFF	TGTGCCAGCAGCTTCGGGGTCCCGGCAGAAAAACTGTTTTTT
TRBV7-2	TRBJ2-7	.	.	CASSLRAHDSYEQYF	TGTGCCAGCAGCCTCCGGGCACACGACTCCTACGAGCAGTACTTC
TRBV5-1	TRBJ1-2	.	.	CASSLGGQGGYTF	TGCGCCAGCAGCTTGGGAGGACAAGGCGGCTACACCTTC
TRBV24-1	TRBJ1-2	.	.	CATSDRGSRYTF	TGTGCCACCAGTGATAGGGGCAGCCGCTACACCTTC
TRBV6-4	TRBJ2-4	once	TRBD2	CASSVCRLAVAGGLRNIQYF	TGTGCCAGCAGTGTATGCAGATTAGCGGTAGCGGGGGGCCTGAGGAACATTCAGTACTTC
TRBV2	TRBJ1-1	.	.	CASSEGLGRGASEAFF	TGTGCCAGCAGTGAAGGCTTAGGTCGGGGGGCGAGTGAAGCTTTCTTT
TRBV7-8	TRBJ1-5	.	.	CASSLVRGQPQHF	TGTGCCAGCAGCTTAGTACGAGGACAGCCCCAGCATTTT
TRBV11-3	TRBJ1-3	few	.	CASSPGNTIYF	TGTGCCAGCAGTCCGGGAAACACCATATATTTT
TRBV11-3	TRBJ1-1	.	.	CASSLGPGRGQNF	TGTGCCAGCAGCTTAGGTCCAGGGAGAGGGCAAAACTTT
TRBV5-1	TRBJ1-1	once	TRBD1	CASSWKTGENEAFF	TGCGCCAGCAGCTGGAAGACAGGGGAAAATGAAGCTTTCTTT
TRBV3-1/TRBV3-2	TRBJ2-5	.	TRBD2	CASTPSGGASETQYF	TGTGCCAGCACCCCTAGCGGGGGGGCCTCAGAGACCCAGTACTTC
TRBV10-3	TRBJ2-5	.	.	CAISLSPGTQETQYF	TGTGCCATCAGCTTAAGCCCTGGGACCCAAGAGACCCAGTACTTC
TRBV7-9	TRBJ2-1	few	.	CASSFVSSYNEQFF	TGTGCCAGCAGCTTCGTTAGCTCCTACAATGAGCAGTTCTTC
TRBV12-3/TRBV12-4	TRBJ1-2	once	.	CASSLRGMNGYTF	TGTGCCAGCAGTTTAAGAGGGATGAACGGCTACACCTTC
TRBV29-1	TRBJ2-7	.	.	CSATRDNYEQYF	TGCAGCGCCACCCGGGACAACTACGAGCAGTACTTC
TRBV18	TRBJ2-1	.	.	CASSEQYNEQFF	TGTGCCAGCTCAGAACAGTACAATGAGCAGTTCTTC
TRBV6-5	TRBJ2-5	.	.	CASSWGADNQETQYF	TGTGCCAGCAGTTGGGGGGCGGATAACCAAGAGACCCAGTACTTC
TRBV30	TRBJ1-2	.	.	CAWSEDNYGYTF	TGTGCCTGGAGTGAGGACAACTATGGCTACACCTTC
TRBV4-1	TRBJ2-3	.	TRBD2	CASSQFPFRLAGGTDTQYF	TGCGCCAGCAGCCAATTTCCCTTCAGACTAGCGGGAGGGACAGATACGCAGTATTTT
TRBV12-3/TRBV12-4	TRBJ1-1	.	.	CASSSTVEAFF	TGTGCCAGCAGCTCGACGGTGGAAGCTTTCTTT
TRBV5-1	TRBJ2-2	.	TRBD2	CASSTTGTSGSVGTGELFF	TGCGCCAGCAGCACAACCGGGACTAGCGGGAGCGTTGGCACCGGGGAGCTGTTTTTT
TRBV7-2	TRBJ1-1	.	TRBD1	CASSPYRTGGEEAFF	TGTGCCAGCAGCCCCTATCGGACAGGGGGCGAAGAAGCTTTCTTT
TRBV7-2	TRBJ1-3	.	.	CASSLDGLSGNTIYF	TGTGCCAGCAGCTTAGACGGGCTCTCTGGAAACACCATATATTTT
TRBV27	TRBJ2-1	once	TRBD1	CASSPGQGYEQFF	TGTGCCAGCAGTCCTGGACAGGGGTATGAGCAGTTCTTC
TRBV6-5	TRBJ2-3	.	.	CASSYTGGPLTDTQYF	TGTGCCAGCAGTTACACCGGGGGCCCCCTGACAGATACGCAGTATTTT
TRBV28	TRBJ1-2	.	.	CASSLNGYGYTF	TGTGCCAGCAGTTTAAACGGATATGGCTACACCTTC
TRBV30	TRBJ1-2	once	.	CAWSVQSGFRYGYTF	TGTGCCTGGAGTGTACAATCGGGTTTTAGGTATGGCTACACCTTC
TRBV25-1	TRBJ2-2	once	.	CASEDGGNTGELFF	TGTGCCAGCGAGGACGGAGGGAACACCGGGGAGCTGTTTTTT
TRBV19	TRBJ2-7	.	TRBD2	CASRTIAGSSYEQYF	TGTGCCAGTCGCACAATAGCGGGGAGCTCCTACGAGCAGTACTTC
TRBV15	TRBJ1-3	.	.	CATSKQHSGNTIYF	TGTGCCACCAGCAAACAGCACTCTGGAAACACCATATATTTT